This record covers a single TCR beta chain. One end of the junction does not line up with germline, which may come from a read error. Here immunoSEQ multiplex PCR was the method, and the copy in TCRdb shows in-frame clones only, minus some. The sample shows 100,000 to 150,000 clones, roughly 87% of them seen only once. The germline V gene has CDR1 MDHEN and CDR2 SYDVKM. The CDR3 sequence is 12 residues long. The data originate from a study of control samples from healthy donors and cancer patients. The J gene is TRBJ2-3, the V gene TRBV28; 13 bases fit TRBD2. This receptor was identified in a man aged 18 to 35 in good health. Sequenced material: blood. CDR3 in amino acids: CASSATSGRGSF. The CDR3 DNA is TGTGCCAGCAGTGCCACTAGCGGGAGGGGGTCTTTT.